This is a list of T cell receptor beta chains from one sample in a study of vaccination and CD4 T cells after COVID-19. TCRdb re-called the PCR reads with MiXCR, one entry per CDR3 protein. The sample has 13,000 to 15,000 distinct CDR3 sequences; around 26% are singletons. Their specific antigens are unknown. Input material: CD4+ T cells from blood, cultured in vitro. Every receptor here comes from a human donor who had recovered from COVID-19. Both conserved end residues are part of each CDR3. Fields, in order: CDR3 length, clone size, D gene, J gene, V gene, CDR3 protein, CDR3 DNA. D genes are given only for firm matches. Clone size is given for some rows only: seen once, a few or many times, or a class if the clone is expanded.

14 | - | TRBD1 | TRBJ1-5 | TRBV12-3/TRBV12-4 | CASSGTGRNQPQHF | TGTGCCAGCAGTGGGACAGGGCGCAATCAGCCCCAGCATTTT
17 | - | TRBD2 | TRBJ2-5 | TRBV19 | CASSISGLAGGQETQYF | TGTGCCAGTAGTATATCGGGTCTAGCGGGGGGACAAGAGACCCAGTACTTC
15 | - | - | TRBJ2-1 | TRBV5-1 | CASAGGDRRDNEQFF | TGCGCCAGCGCCGGGGGGGACAGACGTGACAATGAGCAGTTCTTC
14 | - | TRBD1 | TRBJ2-3 | TRBV6-1 | CASRTQGAAGTQYF | TGTGCCAGCAGGACACAGGGGGCCGCCGGTACGCAGTATTTT
14 | - | TRBD2 | TRBJ2-5 | TRBV20-1 | CSARIAGGVETQYF | TGCAGTGCTAGAATAGCGGGGGGGGTGGAGACCCAGTACTTC
13 | few | - | TRBJ1-2 | TRBV2 | CASSDDRPYGYTF | TGTGCCAGCAGTGATGACAGACCTTATGGCTACACCTTC
16 | - | - | TRBJ1-2 | TRBV5-1 | CASSPAQGRMGYGYTF | TGCGCCAGCAGCCCTGCACAGGGTAGAATGGGCTATGGCTACACCTTC
16 | - | - | TRBJ2-2 | TRBV11-2 | CASSLGAGKNSGELFF | TGTGCCAGCAGCTTAGGGGCGGGGAAGAATTCCGGGGAGCTGTTTTTT
15 | - | TRBD2 | TRBJ2-1 | TRBV25-1 | CASSAMRTSGNEQFF | TGTGCCAGCAGTGCCATGCGGACTAGCGGCAATGAGCAGTTCTTC
17 | few | TRBD2 | TRBJ2-1 | TRBV5-4 | CASSPNPLAGGNNEQFF | TGTGCCAGCAGCCCCAACCCATTAGCGGGGGGGAACAATGAGCAGTTCTTC
12 | - | - | TRBJ1-2 | TRBV30 | CAWSREGTSYTF | TGTGCCTGGAGTAGGGAAGGCACCAGCTACACCTTC
13 | - | - | TRBJ1-2 | TRBV5-1 | CASSPSDLYGYTF | TGCGCCAGCAGCCCTTCGGACTTGTATGGCTACACCTTC
18 | - | TRBD2 | TRBJ2-2 | TRBV19 | CASSIRGLAGGFNGELFF | TGTGCCAGTAGTATTCGCGGACTAGCGGGGGGGTTTAACGGGGAGCTGTTTTTT
15 | - | TRBD1 | TRBJ1-2 | TRBV11-2 | CASSSFEQGIYGYTF | TGTGCCAGCAGCTCCTTCGAACAGGGGATCTATGGCTACACCTTC
15 | few | TRBD2 | TRBJ2-3 | TRBV6-2/TRBV6-3 | CASSYTGGAADTQYF | TGTGCCAGCAGTTATACGGGGGGGGCGGCTGATACGCAGTATTTT
14 | - | - | TRBJ1-3 | TRBV30 | CAWSTGRDGNTIYF | TGTGCCTGGAGTACAGGACGGGATGGAAACACCATATATTTT
14 | - | - | TRBJ2-7 | TRBV4-3 | CASSARLGVYEQYF | TGCGCCAGCAGCGCCCGACTGGGGGTCTACGAGCAGTACTTC
17 | few | - | TRBJ1-4 | TRBV15 | CATSRESTRATNEKLFF | TGTGCCACCAGCAGAGAATCCACCCGTGCAACTAATGAAAAACTGTTTTTT
13 | - | - | TRBJ2-3 | TRBV5-6 | CASSLRGTDTQYF | TGTGCCAGCAGCTTGAGGGGCACAGATACGCAGTATTTT
13 | - | - | TRBJ2-7 | TRBV5-6 | CASNPRGGYEQYF | TGTGCCAGCAACCCAAGGGGGGGCTACGAGCAGTACTTC
14 | few | TRBD1 | TRBJ1-1 | TRBV6-1 | CASRLGQSNTEAFF | TGTGCCAGCAGATTGGGACAGTCGAACACTGAAGCTTTCTTT
13 | few | - | TRBJ1-1 | TRBV19 | CATAGLSGAEAFF | TGTGCCACCGCGGGTCTGTCTGGGGCTGAAGCTTTCTTT
13 | - | - | TRBJ1-1 | TRBV2 | CASRYGDIIQAFF | TGTGCCAGCAGATACGGGGACATTATACAAGCTTTCTTT
15 | - | - | TRBJ1-4 | TRBV24-1 | CATSDLLRGEEKLFF | TGTGCCACCAGTGATTTGCTGAGAGGGGAAGAAAAACTGTTTTTT
14 | - | - | TRBJ1-5 | TRBV6-1 | CASRIHRDNQPQHF | TGTGCCAGCAGGATACACAGGGACAATCAGCCCCAGCATTTT